The present T cell receptor beta chain was sequenced within a study of blood T cell repertoires in COVID-19. Whole-study context: Samples representing acute and convalescent COVID-19 were sourced from the United States, Italy and Spain. Nucleic acid was either cDNA or gDNA, and it came from T cells, B-cell-depleted T cells, or PBMCs.

Original handling: Estimated nucleated cell counts came from reference gene primer amplification. Sequencing used immunoSEQ multiplex PCR; TCRdb keeps in-frame clones, though not all of them. That table is the source of V, J and clone size, and D and trimming were worked out from the DNA. The sample gives roughly 80,000 clones, over 75% of which show up once; approximately 10% is in the top ten. Germline V lookup: CDR1 SGHTA, CDR2 FQGNSA. The CDR3 loop spans 17 amino acids. The V and J ends lost 5 bases and 6 bases, in that order; junction bases with no gene match: 11. Sample: peripheral blood. The chain carries TRBV7-2 and TRBJ2-7; TRBD2 aligns across 15 bases. The sequence was obtained from a man in his fifties with acute or convalescent COVID-19. The CDR3 here is CASSRDWTSGRESEQYF. CDR3 DNA: TGTGCCAGCAGCCGGGATTGGACTAGCGGGAGGGAGAGCGAGCAGTACTTC. The full variable domain, completed using reference TRBV7-2 and TRBJ2-7, is GAGVSQSPSNKVTEKGKDVELRCDPISGHTALYWYRQSLGQGLEFLIYFQGNSAPDKSGLPSDRFSAERTGGSVSTLTIQRTQQEDSAVYLCASSRDWTSGRESEQYFGPGTRLTVT.